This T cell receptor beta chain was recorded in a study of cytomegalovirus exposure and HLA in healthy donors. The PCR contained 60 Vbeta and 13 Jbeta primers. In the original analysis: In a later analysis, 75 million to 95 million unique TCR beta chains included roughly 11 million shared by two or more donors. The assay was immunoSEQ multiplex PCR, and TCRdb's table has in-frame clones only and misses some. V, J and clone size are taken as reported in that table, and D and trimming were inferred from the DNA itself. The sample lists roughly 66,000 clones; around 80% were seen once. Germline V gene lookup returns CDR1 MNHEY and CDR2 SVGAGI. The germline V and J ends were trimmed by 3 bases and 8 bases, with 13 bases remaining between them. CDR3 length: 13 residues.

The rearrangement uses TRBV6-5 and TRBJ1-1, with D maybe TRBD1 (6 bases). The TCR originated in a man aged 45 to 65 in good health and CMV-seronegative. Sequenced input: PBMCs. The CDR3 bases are TGTGCCAGCAGTTATTTCACGGACAGCGAAGCTTTCTTT. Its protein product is CASSYFTDSEAFF.